These T cell receptor beta chains were read from a single sample in a study of T cell clones after liver transplantation. TCRdb keeps only in-frame clones here, not all; method: immunoSEQ multiplex PCR. This table holds more than 95,000 clones, around 84% found once. The specimen comprised CD4+ T cells from blood, sampled around 4 years after liver transplant. The receptors were sampled from a human patient who received a liver transplant. Certain T cells may be donor cells from the graft. Each CDR3 is given with its conserved first and last residue. A D gene is named only where the DNA matches it firmly. Clone sizes are given selectively: once, few, many, or a class where the clone is expanded.

v_gene	d_gene	abundance	j_gene	CDR3aa	CDR3nt
TRBV30	TRBD1	-	TRBJ2-3	CAWSVVRGSGDTQYF	TGTGCCTGGAGTGTAGTCAGGGGGAGTGGAGATACGCAGTATTTT
TRBV28	-	-	TRBJ2-7	CASSSPRSPYEQYF	TGTGCCAGCAGTTCCCCGAGGAGCCCCTACGAGCAGTACTTC
TRBV27	-	-	TRBJ2-1	CASRGLSYNEQFF	TGTGCCAGCCGGGGGCTAAGCTACAATGAGCAGTTCTTC
TRBV2	-	-	TRBJ2-4	CASSLSEPPNIQYF	TGTGCCTCCTCCCTTTCCGAGCCACCAAACATTCAGTACTTC
TRBV2	-	-	TRBJ1-1	CASSDHDWAEAFF	TGTGCCAGCAGTGACCATGATTGGGCTGAAGCTTTCTTT
TRBV5-1	-	-	TRBJ1-4	CASSTWTVGSNEKLFF	TGCGCCAGCAGCACTTGGACGGTGGGTTCCAATGAAAAACTGTTTTTT
TRBV29-1	-	-	TRBJ2-2	CSTLRTGELFF	TGCAGCACCCTCCGAACTGGGGAGCTGTTTTTT
TRBV5-1	-	-	TRBJ1-6	CASSLSGNNSPLHF	TGCGCCAGCAGCTTGTCAGGGAACAATTCACCCCTCCACTTT
TRBV6-5	TRBD2	few	TRBJ2-5	CASSPRLAGGETQYF	TGTGCCAGCAGCCCCCGTTTAGCGGGGGGGGAGACCCAGTACTTC
TRBV7-9	-	-	TRBJ1-4	CASSQVREKLFF	TGTGCCAGCAGCCAAGTACGTGAAAAACTGTTTTTT
TRBV7-8	-	few	TRBJ2-5	CASSTTGTQETQYF	TGTGCCAGCAGCACCACCGGGACTCAAGAGACCCAGTACTTC
TRBV28	TRBD1	-	TRBJ1-1	CASSFGGQGNTEAFF	TGTGCCAGCAGTTTTGGTGGACAGGGGAACACTGAAGCTTTCTTT
TRBV19	-	few	TRBJ2-7	CASSARDRGYEQYF	TGTGCCAGTAGTGCCCGGGACCGTGGGTACGAGCAGTACTTC
TRBV7-9	TRBD1	-	TRBJ2-7	CASSPTGGIGYEQYF	TGTGCCAGCAGCCCAACAGGGGGGATTGGTTACGAGCAGTACTTC
TRBV7-2	-	-	TRBJ2-1	CASYLNLWDEQFF	TGTGCCAGCTACTTAAACTTATGGGATGAGCAGTTCTTC
TRBV7-3	-	-	TRBJ1-1	CASRSDRGEAFF	TGTGCCAGCAGGTCGGACCGGGGTGAAGCTTTCTTT
TRBV7-8	-	-	TRBJ1-4	CASSKNRVGEKLFF	TGTGCCAGCAGCAAGAACAGGGTAGGGGAAAAACTGTTTTTT
TRBV7-9	-	-	TRBJ2-3	CASSPGLLGKDTQYF	TGTGCCAGCAGCCCTGGATTACTAGGGAAGGATACGCAGTATTTT
TRBV19	-	-	TRBJ2-2	CAGGRGQNTGELFF	TGTGCCGGGGGGAGGGGACAAAACACCGGGGAGCTGTTTTTT
TRBV2	TRBD2	-	TRBJ2-5	CASRDHGTRETQYF	TGTGCCAGCAGAGACCATGGGACTAGAGAGACCCAGTACTTC
TRBV7-6	-	-	TRBJ2-7	CASSLARQLISYEQYF	TGTGCCAGCAGCTTAGCGAGACAGCTGATCTCCTACGAGCAGTACTTC
TRBV7-6	-	-	TRBJ2-3	CASSLGFKHTDTQYF	TGTGCCAGCAGCTTAGGCTTCAAACACACAGATACGCAGTATTTT
TRBV7-8	TRBD2	-	TRBJ2-3	CASSLGTSGGRTDTQYF	TGTGCCAGCAGCTTAGGGACTAGCGGGGGACGCACAGATACGCAGTATTTT
TRBV9	-	-	TRBJ1-2	CASSVGSGNYGYTF	TGTGCCAGCAGCGTAGGCTCAGGGAACTATGGCTACACCTTC
TRBV18	-	-	TRBJ1-2	CASSPVADSNYGYTF	TGTGCCAGCTCACCAGTGGCAGACTCTAACTATGGCTACACCTTC
TRBV14	-	-	TRBJ2-3	CASSPTEPPPTQYF	TGTGCCAGCAGCCCGACAGAACCTCCCCCTACGCAGTATTTT
TRBV28	-	-	TRBJ2-3	CASSLVGGTADTQYF	TGTGCCAGCAGTTTAGTCGGAGGCACTGCAGATACGCAGTATTTT
TRBV5-6	-	-	TRBJ1-5	CASSSSLYSNQPQHF	TGTGCCAGCAGCTCGTCCCTCTATAGCAATCAGCCCCAGCATTTT
TRBV5-1	TRBD2	-	TRBJ2-1	CASSSGLGQRVGNEQFF	TGCGCCAGCAGCTCCGGACTAGGGCAAAGGGTGGGGAATGAGCAGTTCTTC
TRBV25-1	-	-	TRBJ2-3	CASSEYASTDTQYF	TGTGCCAGCAGTGAATACGCCAGCACAGATACGCAGTATTTT
TRBV7-9	-	-	TRBJ1-1	CASSFTGNQAFF	TGTGCCAGCAGCTTTACGGGGAACCAAGCTTTCTTT
TRBV6-5	-	-	TRBJ2-1	CASSEAYEQFF	TGTGCCAGCAGTGAAGCGTATGAGCAGTTCTTC
TRBV19	-	-	TRBJ2-1	CASRTGTYNEQFF	TGTGCCAGTAGAACCGGGACTTACAATGAGCAGTTCTTC
TRBV18	-	-	TRBJ2-7	CASSPDYEQYF	TGTGCCAGCTCACCCGACTACGAGCAGTACTTC
TRBV19	-	-	TRBJ1-4	CASTARPPLNEKLFF	TGTGCCAGTACGGCTAGGCCCCCACTCAATGAAAAACTGTTTTTT
TRBV21-1	-	-	TRBJ2-1	CASSRAKPAHEQFF	TGTGCCAGCAGCCGTGCCAAGCCGGCCCATGAGCAGTTCTTC
TRBV18	-	-	TRBJ2-2	CASSPSGSPGELFF	TGTGCCAGCTCACCATCAGGGTCCCCAGGGGAGCTGTTTTTT
TRBV9	-	-	TRBJ1-5	CASSEGSGQLNQPQHF	TGTGCCAGCAGCGAGGGAAGTGGACAGCTCAATCAGCCCCAGCATTTT
TRBV28	-	-	TRBJ2-4	CASSMGGNAKNIQYF	TGTGCCAGCAGTATGGGGGGCAATGCCAAAAACATTCAGTACTTC
TRBV5-1	-	-	TRBJ2-7	CASSMTGVSYEQYF	TGCGCCAGCAGCATGACAGGAGTCTCCTACGAGCAGTACTTC
TRBV28	-	-	TRBJ2-1	CASSFGAGIYNEQFF	TGTGCCAGCAGTTTCGGGGCAGGGATCTACAATGAGCAGTTCTTC
TRBV7-2	-	-	TRBJ2-4	CASSLESAPGMAKNIQYF	TGTGCCAGCAGCTTAGAATCGGCCCCCGGGATGGCCAAAAACATTCAGTACTTC